The 7 T cell receptor beta chains presented below share a single source sample, sequenced in a study of identical twins. One entry per CDR3 protein results from TCRdb running MiXCR on the 5' RACE reads. The sample holds approximately 670,000 distinct CDR3 sequences, around 6% seen once. Sequenced: naive T cells sorted from blood. These receptors came from a man between 18 and 35 years old in good health.

This clonotype was observed a few times. The chain joins TRBV15 to TRBJ2-6; 8 bases align to TRBD1. V lost 2 bases to trimming and J lost 1 base; unmatched junction nucleotides: 1. Germline-derived CDR1 and CDR2 are LNHNV and YYDKDF (reference sequence). This CDR3 contains 16 residues. CDR3 in amino acids: CATSRRTGSGANVLTF. Here the CDR3 DNA reads TGTGCCACCAGCAGACGGACAGGGTCTGGGGCCAACGTCCTGACTTTC.

The rearrangement uses TRBV14 and TRBJ2-1; 12 bases fit TRBD2. This CDR3 is 20 amino acids long. The germline CDR1 and CDR2 sequences are SGHDN and FVKESK. V was pared by 0 bases and J by 0 bases, with 9 bases of the junction left unmatched. The CDR3 loop is CASSQDLYRTSGVSYNEQFF. DNA for the CDR3: TGTGCCAGCAGCCAAGATCTTTATCGGACTAGCGGGGTCTCCTACAATGAGCAGTTCTTC.

This clonotype turned up a few times. This chain uses TRBV9 with TRBJ2-7; 12 bases are a match to TRBD1. CDR3 length equals 15 residues. CDR1 and CDR2 (germline): SGDLS, YYNGEE. Trimming removed 3 bases from V and 7 bases from J; junction bases left unmatched: 8. CDR3 residues: CASSGGTGGRIEQYF. The CDR3 coding sequence is TGTGCCAGCAGCGGAGGGACAGGGGGCCGGATTGAGCAGTACTTC.

This clonotype was observed at least ten times. This chain uses TRBV12-3 or TRBV12-4 with TRBJ1-1; TRBD1 is a possible D gene (6 bases). This CDR3 comprises 13 residues. The V and J ends lost 8 bases and 0 bases respectively, with 10 bases between them. The CDR3 region has the DNA TGTGCCAGCCACAGGGATATGAACACTGAAGCTTTCTTT. Its translation: CASHRDMNTEAFF.

This clonotype was counted ten times or more. The chain joins TRBV21-1 to TRBJ1-5; the D call in the table, TRBD1, was not verified against the DNA. TRBV21-1 is flagged as a pseudogene. The CDR3 is 15 amino acids. The CDR3 is CASSHRGHPNQPQHF. CDR3 coding DNA: TGTGCCAGCAGCCATCGGGGACACCCGAATCAGCCCCAGCATTTT.

This clonotype was found a few times. The CDR3 DNA sequence: TGTGCCATCAGTGAGGGACTAGCCGCCTACGAGCAGTACTTC. This encodes CAISEGLAAYEQYF. The V and J genes are TRBV10-3 and TRBJ2-7; the match to TRBD2 covers 8 bases. CDR1 ENHRY and CDR2 SYGVKD come from the germline V gene. After removal of 2 bases from V and 2 bases from J, the junction contained 2 bases not matched to a gene. The CDR3 contains 14 residues.

The rearrangement joins TRBV5-6 to TRBJ2-7; D is unclear. Trimming pared 0 bases from V and 1 base from J, leaving 8 bases between. The length of the CDR3 is 14 residues. In germline, CDR1 is SGHDT, CDR2 YYEEEE. CDR3 DNA sequence: TGTGCCAGCAGCTTGGCCTGGCGGTCCTACGAGCAGTACGTC. Translating it yields CASSLAWRSYEQYV.